This TCR beta chain was profiled in a study of early T cells in non-severe SARS-CoV-2 infection. The wider study: With bulk RNA from unsorted whole blood as input, sequencing yielded unpaired chains.

Study results and limitations: VDJdb matching, biased toward anti-spike CD8 responses, missed private and CD4 specificities.

As part of library construction, unique molecular identifiers were attached to individual cDNA molecules. Using its own MiXCR run on the 5' RACE reads, TCRdb lists one record per CDR3 protein. The top ten hold approximately 5.2% of the sample, which has 25,000 to 35,000 distinct CDR3 sequences, about 4.6% seen once. The ends lost 1 base at V and 5 bases at J; junction bases unmatched: 11. Germline V gives CDR1 SGDLS, CDR2 YYNGEE. The CDR3 has 18 amino acids. This clonotype was detected ten times or more. Its specificity is unknown. The source of this sequence is an adult who was a healthcare worker with PCR-confirmed SARS-CoV-2 infection or an uninfected control (not recorded which). J is TRBJ2-1 and V is TRBV9; 11 bases are shared with TRBD2. Sequencing was performed on whole blood, taken at baseline. CDR3 bases: TGTGCCAGCAGCGTAACCCGACTAGCGGGATATGAGAACAATGAGCAGTTCTTC. It specifies CASSVTRLAGYENNEQFF.